This paragraph reports one TCR beta chain. The junction differs from germline at one of its ends, possibly a read error. A modified ARM-PCR protocol with three rounds of nested PCR amplified TCRbeta. TCRdb reprocessed the multiplex PCR reads with MiXCR, giving one entry per CDR3 protein. This sample has around 200,000 distinct CDR3 sequences, with less than 80% found just once. CDR1 is SGHTA and CDR2 is FQGNSA in the germline V gene. The CDR3 sequence is 16 residues long. The entry originates in a study of tumor and adjacent non-tumor tissue in lung cancer. Study details: Some 4.1 million productive TCRbeta reads were obtained per sample on average.

The template was RNA from unsorted bulk tissue. The clonotype was recovered from a man between 60 and 75 years old with non-small cell lung cancer. The specimen was lung tumor tissue. This sequence joins TRBV7-2 and TRBJ2-3, with 9 bases fitting TRBD1. CDR3 in DNA: TGTGCCGGCAGCAGACACAGGGGGCGGTTGACAGATACGCAGTATTTT. This gives the protein CAGSRHRGRLTDTQYF.